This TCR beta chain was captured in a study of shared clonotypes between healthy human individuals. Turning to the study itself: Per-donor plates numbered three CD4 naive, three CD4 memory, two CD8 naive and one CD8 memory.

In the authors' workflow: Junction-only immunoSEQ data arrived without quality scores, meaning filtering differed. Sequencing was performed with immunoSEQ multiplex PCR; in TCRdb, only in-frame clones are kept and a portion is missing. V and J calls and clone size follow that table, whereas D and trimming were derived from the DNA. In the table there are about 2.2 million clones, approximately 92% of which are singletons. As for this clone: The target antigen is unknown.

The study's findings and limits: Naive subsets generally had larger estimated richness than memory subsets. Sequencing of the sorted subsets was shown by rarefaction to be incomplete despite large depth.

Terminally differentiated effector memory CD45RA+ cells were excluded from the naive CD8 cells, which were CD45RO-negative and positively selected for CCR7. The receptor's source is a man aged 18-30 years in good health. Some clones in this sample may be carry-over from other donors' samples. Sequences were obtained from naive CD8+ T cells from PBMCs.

CDR3 DNA: TGTGCCAGCAGTCTCGATTCGAGGGTTGCCAAAAACATTCAGTACTTC. Translation: CASSLDSRVAKNIQYF. The V gene is TRBV6-6, the J gene TRBJ2-4; TRBD2 might be the D (5 bases). The germline V gene has CDR1 MNHNY and CDR2 SVGAGI (reference sequence). The length of the CDR3 is 16 residues. Between the trimmed V and J ends, which lost 5 bases and 1 base, there was a span of 15 bases.